A selection of T cell receptor beta chains follows, all from one sample in a study of CD8 T cells in ankylosing spondylitis. MiXCR, run by TCRdb on the 5' RACE reads, gives a single entry per CDR3 protein. The table lists under 850,000 distinct CDR3 sequences, about 20% of them singletons. The sequenced sample was blood, either unsorted or a sorted T cell fraction (not recorded which). Receptors were obtained from a male donor with ankylosing spondylitis. Each CDR3 is given with its conserved first and last residue. D genes are given only for firm matches. Not all rows give a size; the values are once, few, many and, for expanded clones, a class.

TRBD2	.	TRBV4-2	TRBJ2-1	CASSQDIGGRYNEQFF	TGTGCCAGCAGCCAAGATATTGGCGGGAGGTACAATGAGCAGTTCTTC
TRBD2	few	TRBV11-2	TRBJ2-2	CASSLGGGRAPGELFF	TGTGCCAGCAGCTTAGGGGGCGGGAGGGCCCCCGGGGAGCTGTTTTTT
.	few	TRBV5-1	TRBJ2-1	CASSFGSLVDEQFF	TGCGCCAGCAGCTTTGGGTCGCTGGTGGACGAGCAGTTCTTC
TRBD2	.	TRBV11-2	TRBJ2-1	CASSYTSGGVIEQFF	TGTGCCAGCAGCTATACTAGCGGGGGGGTTATTGAGCAGTTCTTC
.	few	TRBV18	TRBJ1-1	CASSPQGPTEAFF	TGTGCCAGCTCACCACAGGGGCCCACTGAAGCTTTCTTT
TRBD1	.	TRBV20-1	TRBJ1-1	CSARTGGKDTEAFF	TGCAGTGCTAGGACAGGGGGCAAGGACACTGAAGCTTTCTTT
.	few	TRBV28	TRBJ2-7	CASRPNPAGHPLSEQYF	TGTGCCAGCAGACCCAATCCGGCGGGGCACCCCCTGTCCGAGCAGTACTTC
TRBD2	few	TRBV29-1	TRBJ2-3	CSARLAGIWDTQYF	TGCAGCGCCCGACTAGCGGGAATTTGGGATACGCAGTATTTT
.	few	TRBV19	TRBJ1-1	CASRAGDKNTEAFF	TGTGCCAGTAGGGCAGGGGACAAGAACACTGAAGCTTTCTTT
.	once	TRBV27	TRBJ2-7	CASSSAGQTYEQYF	TGTGCCAGCAGCTCCGCGGGACAGACCTACGAGCAGTACTTC
.	.	TRBV4-2	TRBJ1-2	CASSQREGGDYGYTF	TGTGCCAGCAGCCAAAGGGAGGGGGGCGACTATGGCTACACCTTC
TRBD2	.	TRBV5-5	TRBJ2-5	CASSPREGGSQETQYF	TGTGCCAGCAGCCCCAGGGAGGGCGGGTCCCAAGAGACCCAGTACTTC
.	many	TRBV12-3/TRBV12-4	TRBJ1-6	CASSQGPTGSRSPLHF	TGTGCCAGCAGCCAAGGGCCTACAGGGAGTCGTTCACCCCTCCACTTT
.	few	TRBV28	TRBJ2-2	CASSLIDRRTGELFF	TGTGCCAGCAGTTTAATCGACCGCCGCACCGGGGAGCTGTTTTTT
TRBD2	few	TRBV29-1	TRBJ2-7	CSGTSGNTYEQYF	TGCAGCGGGACTAGCGGGAACACCTACGAGCAGTACTTC
.	.	TRBV5-1	TRBJ2-7	CASRSGPYEQYF	TGCGCCAGCAGGAGCGGGCCATACGAGCAGTACTTC
.	.	TRBV15	TRBJ1-1	CATSRTITATEAFF	TGTGCCACCAGCAGAACAATCACGGCCACTGAAGCTTTCTTT
TRBD1	.	TRBV29-1	TRBJ2-7	CSVSKTGTGIYEQYF	TGCAGCGTTTCAAAAACCGGGACAGGGATTTACGAGCAGTACTTC
TRBD1	few	TRBV29-1	TRBJ1-2	CSVELWQGANYGYTF	TGCAGCGTTGAATTGTGGCAGGGGGCCAACTATGGCTACACCTTC
.	many	TRBV12-3/TRBV12-4	TRBJ2-5	CASSLGWVLAETQYF	TGTGCCAGCAGTTTAGGTTGGGTGCTGGCGGAGACCCAGTACTTC
.	.	TRBV7-9	TRBJ1-1	CASSFPGMTGNTEAFF	TGTGCCAGCAGCTTCCCCGGGATGACCGGGAACACTGAAGCTTTCTTT
.	.	TRBV5-5	TRBJ1-5	CASSIFGNNQPQHF	TGTGCCAGCAGCATCTTTGGAAACAATCAGCCCCAGCATTTT
.	few	TRBV4-2	TRBJ2-1	CASSQDEGEQFF	TGTGCCAGCAGCCAAGATGAGGGTGAGCAGTTCTTC
TRBD2	.	TRBV30	TRBJ2-7	CAWTAGGPYEQYF	TGTGCCTGGACAGCGGGAGGGCCCTACGAGCAGTACTTC
TRBD2	once	TRBV5-4	TRBJ2-4	CASSLPGRGNIQYF	TGTGCCAGCAGCTTGCCGGGGAGGGGAAACATTCAGTACTTC
TRBD1	few	TRBV29-1	TRBJ2-7	CSVADRDDEQYF	TGCAGCGTTGCGGACAGGGACGACGAGCAGTACTTC
.	.	TRBV24-1	TRBJ2-3	CATSDGGITDTRYF	TGTGCCACCAGTGATGGGGGTATCACAGATACGCGGTATTTT
TRBD2	.	TRBV7-6	TRBJ2-1	CASSLGSGGAYEQFF	TGTGCCAGCAGCTTAGGTAGCGGGGGGGCCTATGAGCAGTTCTTC
TRBD2	.	TRBV20-1	TRBJ2-7	CSAALAGAYEQYF	TGCAGTGCTGCCCTAGCGGGAGCTTACGAGCAGTACTTC
TRBD2	.	TRBV12-3/TRBV12-4	TRBJ2-3	CASRRTSGATDTQYF	TGTGCCAGCAGGCGGACTAGCGGGGCCACAGATACGCAGTATTTT
.	many	TRBV29-1	TRBJ2-1	CSVHELLVNEQFF	TGCAGCGTTCATGAGCTGTTAGTCAATGAGCAGTTCTTC
TRBD1	few	TRBV7-9	TRBJ2-3	CASSPRTGTSTDTQYF	TGTGCCAGCAGTCCCCGGACAGGTACTAGCACAGATACGCAGTATTTT
TRBD1	.	TRBV2	TRBJ2-1	CASSARQGAQNEQFF	TGTGCCAGCAGTGCTCGACAGGGGGCGCAGAATGAGCAGTTCTTC
TRBD2	few	TRBV7-9	TRBJ2-1	CASSLRAGVEYNEQFF	TGTGCCAGCAGCTTAAGAGCGGGGGTTGAGTACAATGAGCAGTTCTTC
TRBD1	.	TRBV6-1	TRBJ2-3	CASNKQTGGADTQYF	TGTGCCAGCAATAAACAGACAGGGGGAGCAGATACGCAGTATTTT
TRBD1	.	TRBV7-8	TRBJ1-2	CASSPRDRGSYGYTF	TGTGCCAGCAGCCCCCGGGACAGGGGATCCTATGGCTACACCTTC
TRBD2	.	TRBV12-3/TRBV12-4	TRBJ2-2	CASSPGGRELFF	TGTGCCAGCAGCCCGGGGGGAAGGGAGCTGTTTTTT
.	.	TRBV20-1	TRBJ2-2	CSADRPSGELFF	TGCAGTGCCGACCGGCCCTCCGGGGAGCTGTTTTTT
.	few	TRBV2	TRBJ1-5	CASRVGGNQPQHF	TGTGCCAGCAGGGTAGGGGGCAATCAGCCCCAGCATTTT
.	few	TRBV24-1	TRBJ2-5	CATSDSYGTNGRETQYF	TGTGCCACCAGTGATTCATACGGGACAAATGGGCGAGAGACCCAGTACTTC
TRBD1	few	TRBV6-2/TRBV6-3	TRBJ1-1	CASSYRTGVTEAFF	TGTGCCAGCAGTTATCGGACAGGGGTCACTGAAGCTTTCTTT